The sequence of this T cell receptor (beta chain) was determined in a study of CD8+CD57+ T cells in acquired aplastic anemia. Overall study: Sorted CD4+ and CD8+ cells yielded DNA averaging around 3.2 ug.

Trimming stripped 8 bases from V and 12 bases from J, with 10 bases between. This CDR3 contains 9 residues. Germline V CDR1 and CDR2: SGHAT, FQNNGV. Researchers used genomic DNA as the template to profile TCR beta VDJ and CDR3. TCRdb processed the reads anew with MiXCR; each CDR3 protein has one entry. Of 200,000 or so distinct CDR3 sequences in the sample, around 65% were seen once. On this clonotype itself: This may be a read error: a much more frequent sequence differs by one nucleotide.

This receptor was identified in a human donor with severe aplastic anemia or a healthy control (not recorded which). The chain recombines TRBV11-2 with TRBJ1-2; D gene ambiguous. Source material: sorted CD4+, CD8+, or CD8+CD57+ T cells (not recorded which) from PBMCs. The CDR3 region has the DNA TGTGCCAGCGGCCCCTTCCACACCTTC. Its protein product is CASGPFHTF.